The 16 T cell receptor beta chains below all came from one sample that was sequenced in a study of neurological immune-mediated disorders. TCRdb fed the 5' RACE reads into MiXCR, producing one record per CDR3 protein. The table shows about 40,000 distinct CDR3 sequences, with about 2.3% occurring only once. The sample taken for sequencing was PBMCs. Receptor source: a man aged 50-60 years with multiple sclerosis.

At least ten counts were recorded for this clonotype. This sequence joins TRBV11-2 and TRBJ2-5; 8 bases fit TRBD1. The V and J ends lost 5 bases and 4 bases, in that order; junction bases with no gene match: 6. Germline-derived CDR1 and CDR2 are SGHAT and FQNNGV. This CDR3 spans 14 amino acids. The CDR3 sequence is CASSPRTGPETQYF. The CDR3 bases are TGTGCCAGCAGCCCAAGGACAGGGCCAGAGACCCAGTACTTC.

This clonotype was picked up many times. This chain links TRBV20-1 with TRBJ1-1, with TRBD1 matching 8 bases. There are 14 residues in the CDR3. CDR1 and CDR2 from the germline V gene are DFQATT and SNEGSKA (reference sequence). V lost 2 bases, J lost 4 bases, and 6 bases stayed unmatched. Here the CDR3 reads CSARPTGGGTEAFF. DNA for the CDR3: TGCAGTGCTAGACCAACAGGGGGAGGCACTGAAGCTTTCTTT.

Ten or more counts support this clonotype. V usage is TRBV5-1 and J usage is TRBJ1-2; 10 bases are a match to TRBD1. After removal of 3 bases from V and 7 bases from J, the junction contained 9 bases not matched to a gene. The CDR3 spans 15 residues. CDR1 and CDR2 from the germline V gene are SGHRS and YFSETQ. CDR3 loop: CASSSEDRGMFGYTF. CDR3 nucleotide sequence: TGCGCCAGCAGCTCGGAGGACAGGGGGATGTTTGGCTACACCTTC.

This clonotype appeared many times. This sequence joins TRBV7-2 and TRBJ2-3, with a possible D match to TRBD2 (7 bases). Trimming left V 11 bases short and J 1 base short, with 16 bases between. The CDR3 sequence is 14 residues long. Germline loops: CDR1 SGHTA, CDR2 FQGNSA. The CDR3, as DNA: TGTGCCGGGGGGGCTACAGCCCGCACAGATACGCAGTATTTT. It encodes CAGGATARTDTQYF.

The table lists this clonotype with many counts. The chain employs TRBV5-1 and TRBJ1-1; TRBD1 matches at 9 bases. CDR1 SGHRS and CDR2 YFSETQ come from the germline V gene. The CDR3 is made up of 15 amino acids. J lost 1 base, V lost 4 bases, and 5 bases had no gene match. The CDR3 bases are TGCGCCAGCAGCGGGGGGACAGGGAGGAACACTGAAGCTTTCTTT. This sequence encodes CASSGGTGRNTEAFF.

This clonotype was counted ten times or more. The chain links TRBV15 to TRBJ1-5, with unresolved D. V was cut by 0 bases and J by 5 bases, with 8 bases left in between. CDR1 and CDR2 from the germline V gene are LNHNV and YYDKDF (reference sequence). The CDR3 is 14 amino acids. The CDR3 spells CATSRDYSDQPQHF. CDR3 coding DNA: TGTGCCACCAGCAGAGATTATTCCGATCAGCCCCAGCATTTT.

This clonotype was seen ten or more times. The chain couples TRBV5-1 to TRBJ2-1; 12 bases are a match to TRBD2. This CDR3 has 14 amino acids. The junction had 6 bases not matched to a gene; V was cut back by 6 bases and J by 8 bases. Germline V gene sequence: CDR1 SGHRS, CDR2 YFSETQ. CDR3 amino acids: CASKLAGGPDEQFF. In DNA form, the CDR3 reads TGCGCCAGCAAGCTAGCGGGGGGGCCAGATGAGCAGTTCTTC.

This clonotype was detected ten times or more. The chain recombines TRBV14 with TRBJ2-7; unclear D gene. V was shortened by 3 bases and J by 6 bases, with 15 bases between the two germline ends. The CDR3 contains 14 residues. In germline, CDR1 is SGHDN, CDR2 FVKESK. CDR3 DNA: TGTGCCAGCAGCCAGGCGACCCGACGATCCGAGCAGTACTTC. It yields the protein CASSQATRRSEQYF.

This clonotype came up once. The conserved phenylalanine or tryptophan normally closing the CDR3 is absent here, so this likely arose from a read error. V usage is TRBV6-5 and J usage is TRBJ1-4; tentatively, D is TRBD1 (6 bases). The V gene lost 5 bases and the J gene lost 0 bases, with 13 bases spanning the gap. Germline V gives CDR1 MNHEY, CDR2 SVGAGI. The CDR3 has 16 amino acids. The CDR3 DNA reads TGTGCCAGCAGTCTGTCGGACAGTCCAACTAATGAAAAACTGTTTAAT. Protein product: CASSLSDSPTNEKLFN.

This clonotype was seen ten or more times. The genes are TRBV5-1 and TRBJ1-1; 12 bases are a match to TRBD1. Trimming took 2 bases from V and 1 from J; bases not matched to a gene: 3. From germline, CDR1 is SGHRS and CDR2 YFSETQ. The CDR3 is 16 amino acids. The CDR3 sequence: CASSFRDRGPNTEAFF. The CDR3 coding sequence is TGCGCCAGCAGCTTTCGGGACAGGGGGCCGAACACTGAAGCTTTCTTT.

In nucleotides, the CDR3 is TGTGCCAGCAGACCCTTAGCGGGGGCCCTCACAGATACGCAGTATTTT. It translates to CASRPLAGALTDTQYF. The chain couples TRBV27 to TRBJ2-3, with 9 nucleotides matching TRBD2. This CDR3 is built from 16 residues. CDR1 is MNHEY and CDR2 is SMNVEV in the germline V gene (reference sequence). The V gene end was trimmed by 6 bases and the J gene end by 2 bases; junction bases not matched to a gene: 9.

This clonotype has at least ten counts. The V call is TRBV20-1, the J call TRBJ1-5; TRBD1 matches 10 bases. Germline CDR1 DFQATT, CDR2 SNEGSKA (reference sequence). Trimming removed 3 bases from V and 6 bases from J; junction bases left unmatched: 8. The CDR3 loop spans 15 amino acids. The CDR3 region is CSASLDRGLVQPQHF. The CDR3 DNA follows: TGCAGTGCTAGCCTTGACAGGGGGCTTGTTCAGCCCCAGCATTTT.

This clonotype was detected ten times or more. V and J are TRBV29-1 and TRBJ1-1; D ambiguous. The CDR3 consists of 11 residues. Per the germline V gene, CDR1 is SQVTM and CDR2 is ANQGSEA. Trimming took off 3 bases at V and 1 base at J, with 3 bases between the two ends. The chain's CDR3 is CSVDRNTEAFF. In DNA form, the CDR3 reads TGCAGCGTTGACAGGAACACTGAAGCTTTCTTT.

At least ten counts were recorded for this clonotype. The genes are TRBV29-1 and TRBJ1-2; D is possibly TRBD1 (6 bases). CDR1 and CDR2 from the germline V gene are SQVTM and ANQGSEA. There are 12 residues in the CDR3. The germline V and J ends were trimmed by 4 bases and 7 bases, with 13 bases remaining between them. CDR3 sequence reads: CSVVGQSSGYTF. In nucleotides, the CDR3 is TGCAGCGTTGTCGGACAGTCAAGTGGCTACACCTTC.

By frequency in the sample, this clonotype is medium-sized. The V and J genes are TRBV27 and TRBJ2-7, with D perhaps assigned TRBD1 or TRBD2 (6 bases each). CDR3 length equals 15 residues. Germline values: CDR1 MNHEY, CDR2 SMNVEV (reference sequence). V was cut by 0 bases and J by 2 bases, with 11 bases left in between. The DNA of the CDR3 is TGTGCCAGCAGTTTATCCGGGGGCGCCACCTACGAGCAGTACTTC. This codes for CASSLSGGATYEQYF.

This clonotype has a count of ten or more. The chain recombines TRBV5-1 with TRBJ1-1; possible D gene TRBD1, 5 bases. The CDR3 is 14 residues long. Germline lookup yields CDR1 SGHRS and CDR2 YFSETQ. V shed 4 bases and J shed 5 bases, with 15 bases lying between them. The CDR3 reads CASSLLTDITEAFF. The CDR3 DNA is TGCGCCAGCAGCCTGCTGACGGACATTACTGAAGCTTTCTTT.